Described below is a single T cell receptor (beta chain) sequence and its context. The target antigen is unknown. Compared with germline, one end of the junction differs, possibly owing to a read error. Here immunoSEQ multiplex PCR was the method, and the copy in TCRdb shows in-frame clones only, minus some. The sample has approximately 60,000 clones, approximately 86% seen once. Timing groups of about 4 and about 12 weeks for second doses were pooled. This CDR3 is built from 14 residues. CDR1 and CDR2 (germline): ENHRY, SYGVKD. The record originates from a study of T cell responses to AZD1222 COVID-19 vaccine. Study-wide results and caveats: The donor group comprised mostly white British people and more females; the analysis possibly underestimated clonal diversity. Vaccine-associated CD4 TCRs ranged over spike, dominating at 160-218 and 743-854.

This chain joins TRBV10-3 and TRBJ1-1; D may be TRBD1 (6 bases). The clonotype originates from an adult who received the AZD1222 COVID-19 vaccine. Sequencing used peripheral blood, obtained 28 days after the second AZD1222 dose. CDR3 sequence: CAISIQGMKTEAFF. The CDR3 DNA follows: TGTGCCATCAGTATACAGGGCATGAAAACTGAAGCTTTCTTT.